This T cell receptor (beta chain) was recovered during a study of blood T cell repertoires in COVID-19. Overall study: Samples taken during acute and convalescent COVID-19 were collected in the United States, Italy and Spain.

In the authors' workflow: Quantification of nucleated cells was approximated via reference gene primer amplification. TCRdb's copy holds only in-frame clones and misses some; the assay was immunoSEQ multiplex PCR. Clone size and V and J calls were adopted from that table, with D and trimming inferred from the DNA. The data hold approximately 94,000 clones, with over 75% observed a single time. The sample consisted of peripheral blood. This receptor was identified in a human donor in a cohort sampled during active COVID-19.

The CDR3 nucleotides are TGCAGCGTGAGGGGGAGCAGCGGGAGCCATGAGCAGTTCTTC. It encodes CSVRGSSGSHEQFF. The chain combines TRBV29-1 with TRBJ2-1; 8 nucleotides align to TRBD2. Germline V lookup: CDR1 SQVTM, CDR2 ANQGSEA. The CDR3 spans 14 residues. With 6 bases clipped from V and 8 bases from J, the junction kept 12 bases outside the gene matches.